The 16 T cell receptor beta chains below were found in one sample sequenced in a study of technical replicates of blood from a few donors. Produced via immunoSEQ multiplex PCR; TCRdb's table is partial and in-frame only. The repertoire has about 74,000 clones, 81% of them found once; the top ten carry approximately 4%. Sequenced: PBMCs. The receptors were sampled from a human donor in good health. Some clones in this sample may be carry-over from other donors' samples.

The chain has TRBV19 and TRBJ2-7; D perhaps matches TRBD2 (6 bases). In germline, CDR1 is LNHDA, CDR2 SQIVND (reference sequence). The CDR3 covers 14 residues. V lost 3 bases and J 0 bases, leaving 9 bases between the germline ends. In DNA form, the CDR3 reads TGTGCCAGTAGTATCGGAGGGACCTCCTACGAGCAGTACTTC. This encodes CASSIGGTSYEQYF.

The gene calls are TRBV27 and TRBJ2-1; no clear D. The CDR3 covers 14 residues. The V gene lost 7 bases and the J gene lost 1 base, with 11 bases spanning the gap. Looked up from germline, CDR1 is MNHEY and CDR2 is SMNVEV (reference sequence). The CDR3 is CASKKPGSYNEQFF. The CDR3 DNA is TGTGCCAGCAAGAAACCGGGTTCCTACAATGAGCAGTTCTTC.

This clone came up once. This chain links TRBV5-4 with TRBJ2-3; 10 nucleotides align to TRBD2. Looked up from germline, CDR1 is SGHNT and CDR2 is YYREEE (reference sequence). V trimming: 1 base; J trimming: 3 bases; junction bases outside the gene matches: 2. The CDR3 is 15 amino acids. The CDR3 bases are TGTGCCAGCAGCTTGACTAGCGGGACTACAGATACGCAGTATTTT. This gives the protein CASSLTSGTTDTQYF. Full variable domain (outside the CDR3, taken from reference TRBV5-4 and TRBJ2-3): ETGVTQSPTHLIKTRGQQVTLRCSSQSGHNTVSWYQQALGQGPQFIFQYYREEENGRGNFPPRFSGLQFPNYSSELNVNALELDDSALYLCASSLTSGTTDTQYFGPGTRLTVL.

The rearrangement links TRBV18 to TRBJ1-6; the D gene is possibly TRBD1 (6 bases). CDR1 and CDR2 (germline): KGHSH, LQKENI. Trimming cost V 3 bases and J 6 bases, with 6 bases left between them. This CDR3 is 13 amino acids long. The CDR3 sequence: CASSPDSNSPLHF. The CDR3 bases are TGTGCCAGCTCACCGGACAGTAATTCACCCCTCCACTTT.

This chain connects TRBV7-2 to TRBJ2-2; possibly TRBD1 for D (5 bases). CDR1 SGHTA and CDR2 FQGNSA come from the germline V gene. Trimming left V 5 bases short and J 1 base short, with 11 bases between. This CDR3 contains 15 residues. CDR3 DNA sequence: TGTGCCAGCAGCGGCAGGCAGGGGAACACCGGGGAGCTGTTTTTT. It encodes CASSGRQGNTGELFF.

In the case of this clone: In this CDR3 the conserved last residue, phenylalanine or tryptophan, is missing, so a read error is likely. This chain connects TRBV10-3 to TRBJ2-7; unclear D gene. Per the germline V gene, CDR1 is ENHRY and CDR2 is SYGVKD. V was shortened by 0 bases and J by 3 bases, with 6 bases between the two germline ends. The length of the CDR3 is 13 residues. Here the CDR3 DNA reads TGTGCCATCAGTGAGTCTACTCACTACGAGCAGTACCTC. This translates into CAISESTHYEQYL.

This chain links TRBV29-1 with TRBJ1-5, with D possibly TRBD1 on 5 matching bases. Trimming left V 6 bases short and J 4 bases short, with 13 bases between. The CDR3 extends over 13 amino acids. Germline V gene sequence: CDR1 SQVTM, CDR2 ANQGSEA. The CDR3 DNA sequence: TGCAGCGTCGAGACAGAAGCTAATCAGCCCCAGCATTTT. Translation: CSVETEANQPQHF.

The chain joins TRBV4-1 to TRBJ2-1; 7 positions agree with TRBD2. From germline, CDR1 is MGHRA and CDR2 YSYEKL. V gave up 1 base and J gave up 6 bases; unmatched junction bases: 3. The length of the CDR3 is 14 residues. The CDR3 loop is CASSQALAANEQFF. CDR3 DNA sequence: TGCGCCAGCAGCCAAGCCCTAGCGGCCAATGAGCAGTTCTTC.

The CDR3 region is CASRRDHPTVYEQYF. The CDR3 DNA reads TGTGCCAGCAGGCGGGACCATCCAACCGTCTACGAGCAGTACTTC. The gene calls are TRBV9 and TRBJ2-7; D perhaps matches TRBD2 (6 bases). The CDR3 has 15 amino acids. V was pared by 5 bases and J by 3 bases, with 18 bases between. Germline loops: CDR1 SGDLS, CDR2 YYNGEE. The variable domain in full, with the rest retrieved from reference TRBV9 and TRBJ2-7, is DSGVTQTPKHLITATGQRVTLRCSPRSGDLSVYWYQQSLDQGLQFLIQYYNGEERAKGNILERFSAQQFPDLHSELNLSSLELGDSALYFCASRRDHPTVYEQYFGPGTRLTVT.

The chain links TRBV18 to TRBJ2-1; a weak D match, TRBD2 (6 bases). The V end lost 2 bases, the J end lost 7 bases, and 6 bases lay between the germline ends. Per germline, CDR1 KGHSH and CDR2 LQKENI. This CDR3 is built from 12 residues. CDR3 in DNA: TGTGCCAGCTCACCAGGAGGGAATGAGCAGTTCTTC. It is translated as CASSPGGNEQFF. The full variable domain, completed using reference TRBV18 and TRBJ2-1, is NAGVMQNPRHLVRRRGQEARLRCSPMKGHSHVYWYRQLPEEGLKFMVYLQKENIIDESGMPKERFSAEFPKEGPSILRIQQVVRGDSAAYFCASSPGGNEQFFGPGTRLTVL.

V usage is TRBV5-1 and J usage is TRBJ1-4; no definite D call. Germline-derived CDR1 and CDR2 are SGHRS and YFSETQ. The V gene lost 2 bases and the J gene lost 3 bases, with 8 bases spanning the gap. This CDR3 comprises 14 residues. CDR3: CASSFRGSNEKLFF. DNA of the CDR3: TGCGCCAGCAGCTTTCGGGGTTCTAATGAAAAACTGTTTTTT.

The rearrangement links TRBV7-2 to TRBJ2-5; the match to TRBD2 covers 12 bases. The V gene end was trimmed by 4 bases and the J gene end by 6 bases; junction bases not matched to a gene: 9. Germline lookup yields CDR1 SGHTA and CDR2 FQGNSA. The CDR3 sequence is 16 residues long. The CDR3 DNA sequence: TGTGCCAGCAGCTCCCCGACTAGCGGGAGCGTAAAGACCCAGTACTTC. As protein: CASSSPTSGSVKTQYF.

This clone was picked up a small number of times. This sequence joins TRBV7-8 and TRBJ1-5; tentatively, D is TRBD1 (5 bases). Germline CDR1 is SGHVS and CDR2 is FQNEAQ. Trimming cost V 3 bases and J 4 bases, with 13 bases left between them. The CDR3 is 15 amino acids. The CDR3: CASSFLLSGNQPQHF. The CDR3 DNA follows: TGTGCCAGCAGCTTTTTGTTGTCAGGGAATCAGCCCCAGCATTTT. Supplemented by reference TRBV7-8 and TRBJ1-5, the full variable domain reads GAGVSQSPRYKVAKRGQDVALRCDPISGHVSLFWYQQALGQGPEFLTYFQNEAQLDKSGLPSDRFFAERPEGSVSTLKIQRTQQEDSAVYLCASSFLLSGNQPQHFGDGTRLSIL.

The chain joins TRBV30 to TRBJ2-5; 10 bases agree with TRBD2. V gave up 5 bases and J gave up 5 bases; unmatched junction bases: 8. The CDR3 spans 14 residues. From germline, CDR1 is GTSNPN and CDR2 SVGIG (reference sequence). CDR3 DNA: TGTGCCTGGGGGAGCGGGAGGGCCAGGGAGACCCAGTACTTC. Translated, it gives CAWGSGRARETQYF.

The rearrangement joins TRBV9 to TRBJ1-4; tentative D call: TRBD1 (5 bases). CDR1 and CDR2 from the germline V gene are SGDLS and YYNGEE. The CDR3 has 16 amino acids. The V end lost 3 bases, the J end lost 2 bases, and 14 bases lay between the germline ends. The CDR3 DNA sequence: TGTGCCAGCAGCGGAAGGGCCGGGGGTACTAATGAAAAACTGTTTTTT. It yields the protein CASSGRAGGTNEKLFF.

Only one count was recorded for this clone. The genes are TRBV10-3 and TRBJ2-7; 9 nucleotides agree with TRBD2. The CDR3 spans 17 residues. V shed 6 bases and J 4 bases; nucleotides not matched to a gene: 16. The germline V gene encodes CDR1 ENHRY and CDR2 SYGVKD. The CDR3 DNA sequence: TGTGCCATCAGCCTCCTCCCGGGCGGGAGGGCCGGTTACGAGCAGTACTTC. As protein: CAISLLPGGRAGYEQYF.